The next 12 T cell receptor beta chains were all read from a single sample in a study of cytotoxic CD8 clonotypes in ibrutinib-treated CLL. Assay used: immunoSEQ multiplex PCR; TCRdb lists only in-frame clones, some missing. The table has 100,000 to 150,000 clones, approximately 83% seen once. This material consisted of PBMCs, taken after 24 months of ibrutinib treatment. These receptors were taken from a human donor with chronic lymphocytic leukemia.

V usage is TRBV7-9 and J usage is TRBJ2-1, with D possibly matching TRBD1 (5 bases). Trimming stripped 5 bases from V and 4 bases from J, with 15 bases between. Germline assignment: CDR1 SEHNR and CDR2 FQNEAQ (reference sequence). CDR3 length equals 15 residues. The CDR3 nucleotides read TGTGCCAGCAGCCCTTCAGGGTTTGGGTACAATGAGCAGTTCTTC. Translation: CASSPSGFGYNEQFF.

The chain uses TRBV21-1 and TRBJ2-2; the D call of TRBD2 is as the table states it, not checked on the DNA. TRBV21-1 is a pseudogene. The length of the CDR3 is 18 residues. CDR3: CASSAKRGTSGSIGELFF. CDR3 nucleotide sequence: TGTGCCAGCAGCGCAAAGAGAGGGACTAGCGGGAGTATTGGGGAGCTGTTTTTT.

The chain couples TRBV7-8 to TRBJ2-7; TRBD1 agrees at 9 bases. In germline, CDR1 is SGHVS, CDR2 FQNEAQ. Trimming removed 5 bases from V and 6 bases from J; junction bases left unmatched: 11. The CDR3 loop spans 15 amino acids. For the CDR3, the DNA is TGTGCCAGCAGCGGCCGAGGGACAGGGTGGTTCGAGCAGTACTTC. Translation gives CASSGRGTGWFEQYF.

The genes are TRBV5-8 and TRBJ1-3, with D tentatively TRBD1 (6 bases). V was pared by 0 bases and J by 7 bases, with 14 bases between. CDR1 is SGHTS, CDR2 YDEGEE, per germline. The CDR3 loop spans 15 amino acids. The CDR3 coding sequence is TGTGCCAGCAGCTTGGCCTGGGACACAGGCAACACCATATATTTT. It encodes CASSLAWDTGNTIYF.

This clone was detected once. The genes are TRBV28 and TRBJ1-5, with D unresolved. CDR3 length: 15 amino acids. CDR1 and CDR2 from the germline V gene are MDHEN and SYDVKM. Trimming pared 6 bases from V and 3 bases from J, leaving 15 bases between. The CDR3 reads CASRLGRRTNQPQHF. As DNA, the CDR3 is TGTGCCAGCAGGTTAGGACGGCGCACCAATCAGCCCCAGCATTTT.

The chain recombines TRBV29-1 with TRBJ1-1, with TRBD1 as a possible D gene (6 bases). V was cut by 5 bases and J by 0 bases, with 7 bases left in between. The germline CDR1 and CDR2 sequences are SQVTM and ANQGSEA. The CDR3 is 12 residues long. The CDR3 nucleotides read TGCAGCGTTAACAGGGTGAACACTGAAGCTTTCTTT. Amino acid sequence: CSVNRVNTEAFF. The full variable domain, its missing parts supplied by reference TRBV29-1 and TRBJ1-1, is SAVISQKPSRDICQRGTSLTIQCQVDSQVTMMFWYRQQPGQSLTLIATANQGSEATYESGFVIDKFPISRPNLTFSTLTVSNMSPEDSSIYLCSVNRVNTEAFFGQGTRLTVV.

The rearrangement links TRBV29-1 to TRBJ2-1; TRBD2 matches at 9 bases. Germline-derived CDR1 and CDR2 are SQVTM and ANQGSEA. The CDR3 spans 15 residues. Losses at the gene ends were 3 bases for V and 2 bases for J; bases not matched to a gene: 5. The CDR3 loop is CSVEGRGRAYNEQFF. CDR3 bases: TGCAGCGTTGAGGGGCGCGGGAGGGCCTACAATGAGCAGTTCTTC.

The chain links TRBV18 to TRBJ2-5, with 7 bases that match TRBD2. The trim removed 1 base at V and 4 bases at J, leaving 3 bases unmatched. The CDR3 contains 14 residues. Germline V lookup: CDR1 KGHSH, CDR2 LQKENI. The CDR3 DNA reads TGTGCCAGCTCACCACGGGAGGGTATAGAGACCCAGTACTTC. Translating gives CASSPREGIETQYF.

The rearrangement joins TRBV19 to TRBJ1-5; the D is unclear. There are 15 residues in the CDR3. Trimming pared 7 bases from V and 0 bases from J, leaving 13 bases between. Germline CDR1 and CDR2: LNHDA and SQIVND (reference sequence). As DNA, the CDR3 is TGTGCCAGTACCACCAATTACGGTAGCAATCAGCCCCAGCATTTT. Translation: CASTTNYGSNQPQHF.

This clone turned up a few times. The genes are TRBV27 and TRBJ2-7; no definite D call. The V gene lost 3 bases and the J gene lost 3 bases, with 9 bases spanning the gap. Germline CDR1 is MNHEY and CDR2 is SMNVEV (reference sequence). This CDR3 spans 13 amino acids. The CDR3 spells CASSFSQYYEQYF. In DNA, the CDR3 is TGTGCCAGCAGTTTCTCTCAGTACTACGAGCAGTACTTC.

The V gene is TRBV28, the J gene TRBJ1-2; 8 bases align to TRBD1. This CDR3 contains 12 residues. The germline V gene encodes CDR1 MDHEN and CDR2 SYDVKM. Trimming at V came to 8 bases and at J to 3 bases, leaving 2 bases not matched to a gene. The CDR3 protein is CASVQGDYGYTF. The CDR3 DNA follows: TGTGCCAGCGTACAGGGGGACTATGGCTACACCTTC.

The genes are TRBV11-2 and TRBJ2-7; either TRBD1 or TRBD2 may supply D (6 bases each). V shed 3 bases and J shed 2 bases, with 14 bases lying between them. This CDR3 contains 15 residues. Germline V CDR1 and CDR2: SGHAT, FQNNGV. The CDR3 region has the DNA TGTGCCAGCAGCTTCGAGCGTGGGGGGCCCTACGAGCAGTACTTC. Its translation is CASSFERGGPYEQYF.